These T cell receptor beta chains were read from a single sample in a study of blood T cell repertoires in COVID-19. TCRdb keeps only in-frame clones here, not all; method: immunoSEQ multiplex PCR. The sample consists of roughly 50,000 clones, 70% to 90% of them appearing once. What was sequenced was peripheral blood. The receptors were sampled from a man in his 70s with active COVID-19. CDR3s include the opening cysteine and the closing phenylalanine or tryptophan. A D gene is named only where the DNA matches it firmly. Size is stated for part of the rows, as once, few or many counts, or as a class when the clone is expanded.

D gene | J gene | clone size | V gene | CDR3 protein | CDR3 DNA
TRBD1 | TRBJ1-5 | few | TRBV7-2 | CASSTRTGGWQPQHF | TGTGCCAGCAGCACCAGGACAGGGGGTTGGCAGCCCCAGCATTTT
TRBD1 | TRBJ1-2 | NA | TRBV19 | CASRPGGGGYGYTF | TGTGCCAGTAGGCCAGGGGGCGGTGGTTATGGCTACACCTTC
TRBD2 | TRBJ2-3 | NA | TRBV9 | CASSVRGLALTDTQYF | TGTGCCAGCAGCGTAAGGGGACTAGCGTTGACAGATACGCAGTATTTT
NA | TRBJ2-1 | NA | TRBV7-8 | CARLGSQSSYNEQFF | TGTGCCAGGTTGGGCTCCCAAAGCTCCTACAATGAGCAGTTCTTC
TRBD1 | TRBJ2-5 | NA | TRBV29-1 | CSAGTAQETQYF | TGCAGCGCCGGGACAGCGCAAGAGACCCAGTACTTC
TRBD1 | TRBJ1-2 | NA | TRBV5-1 | CASSLTGTGPFYGYTF | TGCGCCAGCAGCTTAACCGGGACAGGGCCCTTTTATGGCTACACCTTC
NA | TRBJ2-7 | NA | TRBV3-1/TRBV3-2 | CASSQAGDSAYEQYF | TGTGCCAGCAGCCAAGCGGGGGACAGTGCCTACGAGCAGTACTTC
NA | TRBJ2-2 | NA | TRBV21-1 | CASSSQGPWTAKSTGELFF | TGTGCCAGCAGCTCCCAGGGGCCCTGGACAGCGAAGAGCACCGGGGAGCTGTTTTTT
TRBD2 | TRBJ2-7 | NA | TRBV7-6 | CASSPPLAGGPGYEQYF | TGTGCCAGCAGCCCCCCCCTAGCGGGGGGGCCGGGGTACGAGCAGTACTTC
TRBD2 | TRBJ2-1 | NA | TRBV6-4 | CASSATSGGGGEQFF | TGTGCCAGCAGCGCGACTAGCGGGGGTGGTGGTGAGCAGTTCTTC
NA | TRBJ2-3 | NA | TRBV4-1 | CASSQIGGRTEKGTQYF | TGCGCCAGCAGCCAAATCGGGGGACGGACGGAAAAGGGGACGCAGTATTTT
NA | TRBJ2-2 | NA | TRBV5-5 | CASSLGVSNTGELFF | TGTGCCAGCAGCTTGGGAGTCTCGAACACCGGGGAGCTGTTTTTT
NA | TRBJ1-5 | NA | TRBV5-1 | CASRQGPVSNQPQHF | TGCGCCAGCAGGCAGGGCCCTGTTAGCAATCAGCCCCAGCATTTT
NA | TRBJ2-3 | NA | TRBV7-3 | CASSPQPGSPQYF | TGTGCCAGCAGCCCCCAGCCGGGATCTCCGCAGTATTTT
TRBD1 | TRBJ1-5 | NA | TRBV28 | CASSLPGGGQPQHF | TGTGCCAGCAGTTTGCCAGGGGGAGGACAGCCCCAGCATTTT
NA | TRBJ2-7 | few | TRBV19 | CASSSHEYEQYF | TGTGCCAGTAGTTCGCATGAGTACGAGCAGTACTTC
NA | TRBJ2-3 | NA | TRBV28 | CASSLGGSGTDTQYF | TGTGCCAGCAGCCTTGGGGGGTCTGGGACAGATACGCAGTATTTT
NA | TRBJ2-7 | NA | TRBV13 | CASSGRTRSLEEQYF | TGTGCCAGCAGCGGCAGGACTCGGAGTCTTGAAGAGCAGTACTTC
TRBD1 | TRBJ1-1 | NA | TRBV28 | CASSTSGQGGTEAFF | TGTGCCAGCAGTACCTCAGGACAGGGGGGCACTGAAGCTTTCTTT
NA | TRBJ1-2 | NA | TRBV10-3 | CAIRIFGEGYTF | TGTGCCATCAGAATTTTTGGGGAGGGCTACACCTTC
TRBD1 | TRBJ1-5 | NA | TRBV7-2 | CASSLATGGYQPQHF | TGTGCCAGCAGCTTAGCGACAGGGGGGTATCAGCCCCAGCATTTT
TRBD1 | TRBJ2-1 | NA | TRBV6-6 | CASSLDRLDNEQFF | TGTGCCAGCAGTTTGGACAGGCTGGACAATGAGCAGTTCTTC
NA | TRBJ1-4 | NA | TRBV30 | CAWSAMAGNEKLFF | TGTGCCTGGAGTGCGATGGCAGGAAACGAAAAACTGTTTTTT
TRBD1 | TRBJ1-4 | NA | TRBV7-9 | CASSGQQGANEKLFF | TGTGCCAGCAGCGGCCAACAGGGGGCGAATGAAAAACTGTTTTTT
TRBD1 | TRBJ2-3 | NA | TRBV11-2 | CASSLVGRGLDTQYF | TGTGCCAGCAGCTTAGTCGGCAGGGGGCTGGATACGCAGTATTTT
TRBD2 | TRBJ2-7 | NA | TRBV6-2/TRBV6-3 | CASSSGLAQYEQYF | TGTGCCAGCAGTTCGGGACTAGCCCAATACGAGCAGTACTTC
TRBD2 | TRBJ2-3 | NA | TRBV7-3 | CASSLRPTSGGKTDTQYF | TGTGCCAGCAGCTTAAGGCCGACTAGCGGGGGGAAGACAGATACGCAGTATTTT
NA | TRBJ2-3 | NA | TRBV24-1 | CATSDPPDSADTQYF | TGTGCCACCAGTGACCCCCCGGACAGTGCAGATACGCAGTATTTT
NA | TRBJ2-3 | NA | TRBV6-8 | CASSPPAGSSTDTQYF | TGTGCCAGCAGTCCCCCCGCGGGTTCTAGCACAGATACGCAGTATTTT
TRBD1 | TRBJ1-3 | once | TRBV11-1 | CASSSGTAGNTIYF | TGTGCCAGCAGCTCCGGGACAGCTGGAAACACCATATATTTT
NA | TRBJ1-1 | NA | TRBV19 | CASSIGQATNTEAFF | TGTGCCAGTAGTATAGGCCAGGCTACGAACACTGAAGCTTTCTTT
NA | TRBJ1-1 | NA | TRBV7-2 | CASSRESGDTEAFF | TGTGCCAGCAGTAGGGAGTCGGGAGACACTGAAGCTTTCTTT
NA | TRBJ1-1 | NA | TRBV2 | CASSFQGTDTEAFF | TGTGCCAGCAGCTTTCAGGGGACGGACACTGAAGCTTTCTTT
NA | TRBJ2-7 | NA | TRBV27 | CASSFRRSQYEQYF | TGTGCCAGCAGTTTTAGACGGAGTCAGTACGAGCAGTACTTC
TRBD1 | TRBJ2-3 | NA | TRBV6-5 | CASSLGTGRISDTQYF | TGTGCCAGCAGTTTAGGGACAGGGAGAATTTCAGATACGCAGTATTTT
TRBD2 | TRBJ2-1 | NA | TRBV5-1 | CASSVPSGGGDEQFF | TGCGCCAGCAGCGTACCTAGCGGGGGGGGCGATGAGCAGTTCTTC
NA | TRBJ1-4 | NA | TRBV11-2 | CASSLLRTTNEKLFF | TGTGCCAGCAGCTTACTCAGAACAACTAATGAAAAACTGTTTTTT
NA | TRBJ2-7 | NA | TRBV5-6 | CASSPGQREQYF | TGTGCCAGCAGCCCGGGACAACGGGAGCAGTACTTC
NA | TRBJ2-7 | once | TRBV4-2 | CASSQGTDSYEQYF | TGTGCCAGCAGCCAAGGTACAGACTCCTACGAGCAGTACTTC
TRBD2 | TRBJ2-3 | NA | TRBV3-1/TRBV3-2 | CASSQVRAGARRTQYF | TGTGCCAGCAGCCAAGTCCGAGCGGGGGCTCGAAGGACGCAGTATTTT
TRBD2 | TRBJ2-3 | NA | TRBV7-2 | CASSPWGRGDTDTQYF | TGTGCCAGCAGCCCCTGGGGGCGGGGGGACACAGATACGCAGTATTTT
NA | TRBJ2-5 | NA | TRBV11-2 | CASSFSEETQYF | TGTGCCAGCAGCTTCTCAGAAGAGACCCAGTACTTC